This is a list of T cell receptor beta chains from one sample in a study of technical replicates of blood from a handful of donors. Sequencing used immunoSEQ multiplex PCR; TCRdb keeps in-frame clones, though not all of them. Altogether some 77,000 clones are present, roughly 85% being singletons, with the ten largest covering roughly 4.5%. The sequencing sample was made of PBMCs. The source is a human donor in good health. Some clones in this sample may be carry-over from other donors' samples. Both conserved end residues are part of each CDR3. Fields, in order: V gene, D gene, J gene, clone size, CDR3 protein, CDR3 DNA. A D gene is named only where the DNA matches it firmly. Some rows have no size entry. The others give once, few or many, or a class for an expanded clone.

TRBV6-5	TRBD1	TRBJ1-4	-	CASSSRTGGNEKLFF	TGTGCCAGCAGTTCAAGGACAGGGGGGAATGAAAAACTGTTTTTT
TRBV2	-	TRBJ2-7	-	CASSVNRYEQYF	TGTGCCAGCAGTGTCAACAGGTACGAGCAGTACTTC
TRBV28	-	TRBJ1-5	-	CASSSVNQPQHF	TGTGCCAGCAGTTCCGTCAATCAGCCCCAGCATTTT
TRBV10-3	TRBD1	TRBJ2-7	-	CAISEYGTVAAPEEQYF	TGTGCCATCAGTGAGTACGGGACAGTGGCCGCTCCGGAGGAGCAGTACTTC
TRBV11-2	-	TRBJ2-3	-	CASSLGSVGAVADTQYF	TGTGCCAGCAGCTTAGGTTCAGTTGGGGCTGTGGCAGATACGCAGTATTTT
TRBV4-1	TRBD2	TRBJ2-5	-	CASSRGWGLAGDQETQYF	TGCGCCAGCAGCCGGGGGTGGGGACTAGCGGGGGATCAAGAGACCCAGTACTTC
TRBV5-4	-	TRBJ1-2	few	CASSLRANYGYTF	TGTGCCAGCAGCTTGCGTGCTAACTATGGCTACACCTTC
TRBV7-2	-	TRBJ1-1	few	CASSLGQNTEAFF	TGTGCCAGCAGCTTAGGACAGAACACTGAAGCTTTCTTT
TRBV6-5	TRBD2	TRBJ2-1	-	CASSRTSGSYNEQFF	TGTGCCAGCAGTCGGACTAGCGGATCCTACAATGAGCAGTTCTTC
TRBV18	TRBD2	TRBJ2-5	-	CASSLTSRVETQYF	TGTGCCAGCTCACTGACTAGCCGGGTGGAGACCCAGTACTTC
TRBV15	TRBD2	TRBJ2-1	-	CATTLAGGRYNEQFF	TGTGCCACCACCCTAGCGGGGGGCCGTTACAATGAGCAGTTCTTC
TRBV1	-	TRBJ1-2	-	CTSSHGQRINYGYTF	TGCACCAGCAGCCACGGACAGAGGATAAACTATGGCTACACCTTC
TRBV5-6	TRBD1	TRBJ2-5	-	CASTGGQEETQYF	TGTGCCAGCACTGGGGGACAGGAAGAGACCCAGTACTTC
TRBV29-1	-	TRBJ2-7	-	CSVGGRHSYEQYF	TGCAGCGTTGGTGGCAGGCACTCCTACGAGCAGTACTTC
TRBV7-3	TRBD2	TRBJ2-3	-	CASSPTGTSGGRSTDTQYF	TGTGCCAGCAGCCCTACCGGGACTAGCGGGGGACGTAGCACAGATACGCAGTATTTT
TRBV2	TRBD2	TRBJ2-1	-	CASVRISSGSLYNEQFF	TGTGCCAGCGTAAGGATTTCTAGCGGGAGTTTATACAATGAGCAGTTCTTC
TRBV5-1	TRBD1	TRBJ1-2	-	CASSLTGVANYGYTF	TGCGCCAGCAGCTTAACAGGGGTAGCCAACTATGGCTACACCTTC